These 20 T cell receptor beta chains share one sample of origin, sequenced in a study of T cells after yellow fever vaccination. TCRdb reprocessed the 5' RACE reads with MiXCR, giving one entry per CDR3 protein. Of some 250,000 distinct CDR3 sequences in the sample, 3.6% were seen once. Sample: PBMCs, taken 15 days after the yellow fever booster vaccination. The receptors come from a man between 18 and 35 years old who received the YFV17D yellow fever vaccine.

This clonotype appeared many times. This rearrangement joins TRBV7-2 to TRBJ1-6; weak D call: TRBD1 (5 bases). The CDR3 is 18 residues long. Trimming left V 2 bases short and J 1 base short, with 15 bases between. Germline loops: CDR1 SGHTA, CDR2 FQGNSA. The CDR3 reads CASSLQGVLISYNSPLHF. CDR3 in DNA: TGTGCCAGCAGCTTACAGGGTGTTCTAATTTCCTATAATTCACCCCTCCACTTT.

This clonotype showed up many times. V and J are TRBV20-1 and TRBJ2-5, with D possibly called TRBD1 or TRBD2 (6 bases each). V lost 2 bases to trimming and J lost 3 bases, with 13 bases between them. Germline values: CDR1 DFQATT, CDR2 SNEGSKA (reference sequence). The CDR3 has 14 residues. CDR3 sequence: CSARSWGAEETQYF. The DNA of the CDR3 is TGCAGTGCTAGATCCTGGGGGGCAGAAGAGACCCAGTACTTC.

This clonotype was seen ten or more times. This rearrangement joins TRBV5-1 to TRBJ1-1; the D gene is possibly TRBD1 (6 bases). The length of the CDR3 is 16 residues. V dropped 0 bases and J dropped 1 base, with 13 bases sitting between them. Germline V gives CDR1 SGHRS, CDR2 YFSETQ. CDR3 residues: CASSLAAGVQNTEAFF. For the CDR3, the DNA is TGCGCCAGCAGCTTGGCGGCAGGGGTACAGAACACTGAAGCTTTCTTT.

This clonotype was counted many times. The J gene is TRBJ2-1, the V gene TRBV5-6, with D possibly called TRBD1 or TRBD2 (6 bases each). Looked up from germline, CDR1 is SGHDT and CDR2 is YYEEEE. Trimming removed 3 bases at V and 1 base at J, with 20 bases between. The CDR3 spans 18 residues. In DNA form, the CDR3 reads TGTGCCAGCAGCTATAGTCGGAAAAGGGGGGCTTCCTACAATGAGCAGTTCTTC. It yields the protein CASSYSRKRGASYNEQFF.

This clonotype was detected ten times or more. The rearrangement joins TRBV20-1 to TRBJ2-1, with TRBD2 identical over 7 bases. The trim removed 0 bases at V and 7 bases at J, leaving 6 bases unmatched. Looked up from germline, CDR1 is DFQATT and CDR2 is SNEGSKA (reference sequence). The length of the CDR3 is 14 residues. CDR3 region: CSARDWRRGNEQFF. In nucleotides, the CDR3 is TGCAGTGCTAGAGATTGGAGGCGGGGGAATGAGCAGTTCTTC.

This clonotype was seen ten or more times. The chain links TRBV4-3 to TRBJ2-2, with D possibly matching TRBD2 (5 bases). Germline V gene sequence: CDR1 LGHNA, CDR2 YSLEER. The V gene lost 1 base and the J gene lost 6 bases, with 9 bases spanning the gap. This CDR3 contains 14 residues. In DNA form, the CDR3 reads TGCGCCAGCAGCCAAGCTGTGGAGGCCGGGGAGCTGTTTTTT. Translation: CASSQAVEAGELFF.

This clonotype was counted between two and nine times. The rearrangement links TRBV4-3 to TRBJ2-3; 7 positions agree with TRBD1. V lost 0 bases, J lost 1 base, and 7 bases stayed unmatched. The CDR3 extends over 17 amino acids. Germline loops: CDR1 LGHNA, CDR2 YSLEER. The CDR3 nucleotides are TGCGCCAGCAGCCAAGATATATCAGGACAGGGCACAGATACGCAGTATTTT. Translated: CASSQDISGQGTDTQYF.

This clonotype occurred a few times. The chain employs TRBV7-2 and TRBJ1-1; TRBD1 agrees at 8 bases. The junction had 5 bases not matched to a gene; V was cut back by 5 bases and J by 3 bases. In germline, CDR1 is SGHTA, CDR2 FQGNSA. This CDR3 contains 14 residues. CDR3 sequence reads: CASSGDRQHTEAFF. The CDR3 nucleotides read TGTGCCAGCAGCGGGGACAGGCAACACACTGAAGCTTTCTTT.

This chain's CDR3 is CASGDRTSRETQYF. The CDR3 region has the DNA TGTGCTAGTGGGGACAGGACTAGCCGGGAGACCCAGTACTTC. This chain joins TRBV12-5 and TRBJ2-5, with D tentatively TRBD2 (8 bases). The germline V gene has CDR1 LGHNT and CDR2 FRNRAP. CDR3 size: 14 residues. The V end lost 6 bases, the J end lost 5 bases, and 16 bases lay between the germline ends.

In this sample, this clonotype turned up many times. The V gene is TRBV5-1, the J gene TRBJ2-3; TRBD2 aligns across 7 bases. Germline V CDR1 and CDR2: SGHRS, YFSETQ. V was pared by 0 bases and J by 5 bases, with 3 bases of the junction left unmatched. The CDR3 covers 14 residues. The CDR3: CASSLAGRGDTQYF. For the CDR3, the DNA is TGCGCCAGCAGCTTGGCGGGGAGGGGAGATACGCAGTATTTT.

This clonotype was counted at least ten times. Here the CDR3 reads CASSVADEGYGYTF. DNA of the CDR3: TGTGCCAGCAGCGTAGCTGATGAGGGCTATGGCTACACCTTC. V usage is TRBV9 and J usage is TRBJ1-2; the D is unclear. The CDR3 has 14 residues. The V end lost 0 bases, the J end lost 4 bases, and 10 bases lay between the germline ends. The germline V gene encodes CDR1 SGDLS and CDR2 YYNGEE.

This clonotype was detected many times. The DNA of the CDR3 is TGTGCCAGCAGCCTGGGACAGGGGGCGCTTTTGGAGCAGTACGTC. It codes for CASSLGQGALLEQYV. The chain is built from TRBV7-9 and TRBJ2-7, with 12 bases that match TRBD1. The CDR3 totals 15 residues. CDR1 SEHNR and CDR2 FQNEAQ come from the germline V gene (reference sequence). V lost 5 bases, J lost 7 bases, and 9 bases stayed unmatched.

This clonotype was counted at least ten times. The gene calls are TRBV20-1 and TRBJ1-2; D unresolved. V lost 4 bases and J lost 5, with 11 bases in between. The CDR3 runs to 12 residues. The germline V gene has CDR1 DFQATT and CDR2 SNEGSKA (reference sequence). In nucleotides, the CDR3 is TGCAGTGCTATCAGAGAAGGGTATGGCTACACCTTC. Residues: CSAIREGYGYTF.

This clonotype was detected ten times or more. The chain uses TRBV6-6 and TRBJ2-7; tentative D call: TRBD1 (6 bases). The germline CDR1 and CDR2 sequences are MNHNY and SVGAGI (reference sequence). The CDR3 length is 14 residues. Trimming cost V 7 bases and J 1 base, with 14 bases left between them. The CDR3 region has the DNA TGTGCCAGCAAAAGGCAGGGGAGTTCCTACGAGCAGTACTTC. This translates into CASKRQGSSYEQYF.

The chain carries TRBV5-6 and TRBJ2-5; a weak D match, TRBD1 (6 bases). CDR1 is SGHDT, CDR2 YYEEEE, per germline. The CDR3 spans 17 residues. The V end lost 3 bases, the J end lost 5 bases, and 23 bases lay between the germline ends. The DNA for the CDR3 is TGTGCCAGCAGCTCTCCTATGGGACAACGGGTTCGGGAGACCCAGTACTTC. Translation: CASSSPMGQRVRETQYF.

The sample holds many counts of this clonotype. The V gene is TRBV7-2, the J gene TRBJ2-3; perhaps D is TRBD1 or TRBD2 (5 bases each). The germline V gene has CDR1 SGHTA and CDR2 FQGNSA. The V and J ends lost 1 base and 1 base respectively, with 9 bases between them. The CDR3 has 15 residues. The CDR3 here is CASSLGLGGTDTQYF. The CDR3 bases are TGTGCCAGCAGCTTAGGGTTGGGGGGCACAGATACGCAGTATTTT.

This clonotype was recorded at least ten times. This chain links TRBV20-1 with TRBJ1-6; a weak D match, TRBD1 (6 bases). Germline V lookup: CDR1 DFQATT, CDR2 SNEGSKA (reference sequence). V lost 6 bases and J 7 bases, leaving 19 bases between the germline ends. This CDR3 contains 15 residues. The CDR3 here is CSAEVPGQGNSPLHF. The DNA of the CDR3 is TGCAGTGCGGAGGTCCCGGGACAAGGGAATTCACCCCTCCACTTT.

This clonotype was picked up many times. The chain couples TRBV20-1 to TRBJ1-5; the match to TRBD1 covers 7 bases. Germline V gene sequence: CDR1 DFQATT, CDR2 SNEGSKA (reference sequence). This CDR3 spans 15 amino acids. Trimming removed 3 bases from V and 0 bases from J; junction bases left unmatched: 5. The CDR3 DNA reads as TGCAGTGCTAGGTGGACAGGTTATAGCAATCAGCCCCAGCATTTT. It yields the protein CSARWTGYSNQPQHF.

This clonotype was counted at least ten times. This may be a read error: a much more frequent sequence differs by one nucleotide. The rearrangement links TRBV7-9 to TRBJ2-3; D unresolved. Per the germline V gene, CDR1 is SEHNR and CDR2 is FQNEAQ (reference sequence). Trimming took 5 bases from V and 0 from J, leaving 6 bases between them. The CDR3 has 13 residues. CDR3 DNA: TGTGCCAGCAGCCCCCCTAGCACAGATACGCAGTATTTT. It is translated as CASSPPSTDTQYF.

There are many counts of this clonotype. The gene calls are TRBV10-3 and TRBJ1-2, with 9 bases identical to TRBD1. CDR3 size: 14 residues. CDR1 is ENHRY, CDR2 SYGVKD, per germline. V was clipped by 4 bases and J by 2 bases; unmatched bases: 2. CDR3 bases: TGTGCCATCAGTGGGGGGACAGGGAACTATGGCTACACCTTC. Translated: CAISGGTGNYGYTF.